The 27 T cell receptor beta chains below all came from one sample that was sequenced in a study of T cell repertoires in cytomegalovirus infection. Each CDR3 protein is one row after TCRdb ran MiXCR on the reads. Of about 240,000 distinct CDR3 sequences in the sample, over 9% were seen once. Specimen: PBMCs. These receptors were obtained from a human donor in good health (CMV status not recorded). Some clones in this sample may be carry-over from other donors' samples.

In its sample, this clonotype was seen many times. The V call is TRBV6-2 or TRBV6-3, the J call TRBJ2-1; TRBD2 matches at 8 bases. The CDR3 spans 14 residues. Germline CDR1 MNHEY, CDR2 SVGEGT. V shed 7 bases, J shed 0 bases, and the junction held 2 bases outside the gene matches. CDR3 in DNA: TGTGCCAGCATTACTAGCGGCTCCTACAATGAGCAGTTCTTC. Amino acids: CASITSGSYNEQFF.

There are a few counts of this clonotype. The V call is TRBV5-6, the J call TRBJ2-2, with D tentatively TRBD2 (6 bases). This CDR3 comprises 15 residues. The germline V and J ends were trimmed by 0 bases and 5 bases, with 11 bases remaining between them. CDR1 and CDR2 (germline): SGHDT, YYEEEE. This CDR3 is CASSLAGGETGELFF. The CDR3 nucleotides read TGTGCCAGCAGCTTGGCCGGGGGAGAAACCGGGGAGCTGTTTTTT.

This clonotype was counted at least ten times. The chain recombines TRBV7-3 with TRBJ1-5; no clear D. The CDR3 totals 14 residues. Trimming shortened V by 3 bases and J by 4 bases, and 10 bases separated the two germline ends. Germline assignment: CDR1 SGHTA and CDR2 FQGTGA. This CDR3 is CASSFRLLNQPQHF. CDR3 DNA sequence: TGTGCCAGCAGCTTCAGACTGTTGAATCAGCCCCAGCATTTT.

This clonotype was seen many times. The CDR3 sequence: CSASGGANYGYTF. The CDR3 bases are TGCAGTGCTAGCGGAGGGGCGAACTATGGCTACACCTTC. The chain carries TRBV20-1 and TRBJ1-2, with D perhaps matching TRBD1 (5 bases). The germline CDR1 and CDR2 sequences are DFQATT and SNEGSKA (reference sequence). V lost 3 bases and J lost 2, with 10 bases in between. The CDR3 consists of 13 residues.

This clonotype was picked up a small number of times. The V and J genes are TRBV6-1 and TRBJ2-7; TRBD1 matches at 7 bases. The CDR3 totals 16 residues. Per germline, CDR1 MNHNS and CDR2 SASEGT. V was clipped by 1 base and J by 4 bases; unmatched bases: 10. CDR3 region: CASSEVGAGGKYEQYF. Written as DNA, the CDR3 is TGTGCCAGCAGTGAAGTGGGTGCAGGGGGTAAATACGAGCAGTACTTC.

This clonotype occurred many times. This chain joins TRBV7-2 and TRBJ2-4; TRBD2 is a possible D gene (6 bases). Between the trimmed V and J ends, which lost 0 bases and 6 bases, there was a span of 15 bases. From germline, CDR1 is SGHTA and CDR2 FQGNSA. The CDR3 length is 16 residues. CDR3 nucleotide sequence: TGTGCCAGCAGCTTAGCGGGGCGGGGAGTCCTAAACATTCAGTACTTC. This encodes CASSLAGRGVLNIQYF. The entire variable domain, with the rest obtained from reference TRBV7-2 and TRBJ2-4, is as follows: GAGVSQSPSNKVTEKGKDVELRCDPISGHTALYWYRQSLGQGLEFLIYFQGNSAPDKSGLPSDRFSAERTGGSVSTLTIQRTQQEDSAVYLCASSLAGRGVLNIQYFGAGTRLSVL.

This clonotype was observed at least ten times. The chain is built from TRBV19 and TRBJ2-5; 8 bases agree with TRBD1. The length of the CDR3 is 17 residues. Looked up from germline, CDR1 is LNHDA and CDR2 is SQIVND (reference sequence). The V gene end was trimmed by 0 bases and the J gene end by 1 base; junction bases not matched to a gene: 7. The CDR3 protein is CASSIDRGTGLQETQYF. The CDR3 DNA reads TGTGCCAGTAGTATAGATCGTGGGACAGGCCTCCAAGAGACCCAGTACTTC. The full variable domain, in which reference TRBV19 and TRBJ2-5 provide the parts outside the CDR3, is DGGITQSPKYLFRKEGQNVTLSCEQNLNHDAMYWYRQDPGQGLRLIYYSQIVNDFQKGDIAEGYSVSREKKESFPLTVTSAQKNPTAFYLCASSIDRGTGLQETQYFGPGTRLLVL.

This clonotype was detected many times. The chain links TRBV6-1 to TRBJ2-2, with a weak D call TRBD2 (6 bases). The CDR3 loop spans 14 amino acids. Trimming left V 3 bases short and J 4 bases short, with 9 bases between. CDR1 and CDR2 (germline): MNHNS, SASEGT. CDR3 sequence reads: CASSEGLITGELFF. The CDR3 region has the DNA TGTGCCAGCAGTGAGGGACTCATCACCGGGGAGCTGTTTTTT.

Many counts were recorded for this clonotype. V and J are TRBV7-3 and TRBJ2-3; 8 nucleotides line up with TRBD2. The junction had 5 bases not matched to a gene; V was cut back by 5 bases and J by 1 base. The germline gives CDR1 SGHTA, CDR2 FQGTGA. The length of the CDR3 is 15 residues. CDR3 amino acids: CASSEIAGRTDTQYF. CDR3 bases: TGTGCCAGCAGCGAAATAGCGGGACGCACAGATACGCAGTATTTT. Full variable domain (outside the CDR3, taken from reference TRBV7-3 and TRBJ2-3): GAGVSQTPSNKVTEKGKYVELRCDPISGHTALYWYRQSLGQGPEFLIYFQGTGAADDSGLPNDRFFAVRPEGSVSTLKIQRTERGDSAVYLCASSEIAGRTDTQYFGPGTRLTVL.

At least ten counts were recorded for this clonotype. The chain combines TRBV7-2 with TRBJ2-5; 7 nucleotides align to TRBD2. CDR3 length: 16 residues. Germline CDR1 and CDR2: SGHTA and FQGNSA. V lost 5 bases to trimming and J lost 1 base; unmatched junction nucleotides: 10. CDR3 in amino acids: CASSRGLGGVQETQYF. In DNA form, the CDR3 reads TGTGCCAGCAGCCGAGGGCTGGGGGGGGTCCAAGAGACCCAGTACTTC.

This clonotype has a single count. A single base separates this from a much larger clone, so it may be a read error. For the CDR3, the DNA is TGCGCCAGCAGCCGGGAGCCCGGAGGACCGGTCGGTAATGAGCAGTTCTTC. Protein: CASSREPGGPVGNEQFF. The genes are TRBV4-3 and TRBJ2-1, with a tentative D call TRBD2 (5 bases). The V end was cut by 4 bases, the J end by 7 bases, with 23 bases between. Germline CDR1 is LGHNA and CDR2 is YSLEER. The CDR3 runs to 17 residues.

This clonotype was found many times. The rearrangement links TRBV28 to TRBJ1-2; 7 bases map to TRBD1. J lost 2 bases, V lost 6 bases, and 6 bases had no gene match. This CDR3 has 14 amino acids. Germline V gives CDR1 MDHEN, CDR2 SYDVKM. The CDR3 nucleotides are TGTGCCAGCAGGGGGGCAGGGGGAAACTATGGCTACACCTTC. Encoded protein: CASRGAGGNYGYTF.

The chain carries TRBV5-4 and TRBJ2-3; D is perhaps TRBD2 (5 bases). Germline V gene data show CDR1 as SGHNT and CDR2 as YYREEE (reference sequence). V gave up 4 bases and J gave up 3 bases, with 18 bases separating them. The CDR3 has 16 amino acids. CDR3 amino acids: CASSRSPGPGTDTQYF. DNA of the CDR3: TGTGCCAGCAGCCGCTCCCCGGGCCCGGGGACAGATACGCAGTATTTT.

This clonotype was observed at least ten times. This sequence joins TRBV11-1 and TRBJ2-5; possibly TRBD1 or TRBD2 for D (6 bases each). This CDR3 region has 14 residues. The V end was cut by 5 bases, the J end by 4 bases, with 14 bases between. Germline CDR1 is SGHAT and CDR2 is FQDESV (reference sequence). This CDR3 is CASSPLGGRETQYF. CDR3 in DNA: TGTGCCAGCAGCCCTTTGGGGGGCCGAGAGACCCAGTACTTC.

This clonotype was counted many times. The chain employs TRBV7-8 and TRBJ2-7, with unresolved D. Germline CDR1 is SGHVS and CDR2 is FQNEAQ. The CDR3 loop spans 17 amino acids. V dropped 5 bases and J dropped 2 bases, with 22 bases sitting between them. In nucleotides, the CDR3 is TGTGCCAGCAGCCCCTCATCTCTAACGGGCCTTCCCTACGAGCAGTACTTC. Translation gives CASSPSSLTGLPYEQYF.

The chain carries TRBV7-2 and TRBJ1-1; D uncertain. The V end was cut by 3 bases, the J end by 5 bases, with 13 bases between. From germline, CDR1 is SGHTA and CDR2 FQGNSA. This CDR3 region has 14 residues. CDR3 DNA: TGTGCCAGCAGCTTTCGGGGTCAAGGTACTGAAGCTTTCTTT. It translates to CASSFRGQGTEAFF.

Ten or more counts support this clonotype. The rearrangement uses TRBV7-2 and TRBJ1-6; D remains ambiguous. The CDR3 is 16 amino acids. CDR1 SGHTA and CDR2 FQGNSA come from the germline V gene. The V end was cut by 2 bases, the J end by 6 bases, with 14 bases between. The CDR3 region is CASSLNAVGVNSPLHF. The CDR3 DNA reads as TGTGCCAGCAGCTTAAATGCGGTTGGGGTTAATTCACCCCTCCACTTT.

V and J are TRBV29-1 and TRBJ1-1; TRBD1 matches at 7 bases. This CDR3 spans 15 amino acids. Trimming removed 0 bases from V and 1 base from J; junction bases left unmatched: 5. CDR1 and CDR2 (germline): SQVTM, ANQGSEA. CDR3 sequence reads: CSVEDPTGSNTEAFF. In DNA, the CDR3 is TGCAGCGTTGAAGATCCGACAGGGTCGAACACTGAAGCTTTCTTT.

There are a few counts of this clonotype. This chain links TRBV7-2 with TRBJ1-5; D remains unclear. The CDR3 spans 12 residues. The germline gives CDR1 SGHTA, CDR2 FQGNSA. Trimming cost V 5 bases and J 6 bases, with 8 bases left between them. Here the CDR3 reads CASSDIAQPQHF. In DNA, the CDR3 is TGTGCCAGCAGCGACATAGCTCAGCCCCAGCATTTT. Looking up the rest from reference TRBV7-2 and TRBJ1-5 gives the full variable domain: GAGVSQSPSNKVTEKGKDVELRCDPISGHTALYWYRQSLGQGLEFLIYFQGNSAPDKSGLPSDRFSAERTGGSVSTLTIQRTQQEDSAVYLCASSDIAQPQHFGDGTRLSIL.

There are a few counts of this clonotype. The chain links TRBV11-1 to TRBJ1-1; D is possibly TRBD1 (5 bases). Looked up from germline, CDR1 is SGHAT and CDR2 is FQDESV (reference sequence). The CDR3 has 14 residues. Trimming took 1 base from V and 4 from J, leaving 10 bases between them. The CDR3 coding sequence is TGTGCCAGCAGCTTAGGTTGGGGGACCACTGAAGCTTTCTTT. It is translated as CASSLGWGTTEAFF.

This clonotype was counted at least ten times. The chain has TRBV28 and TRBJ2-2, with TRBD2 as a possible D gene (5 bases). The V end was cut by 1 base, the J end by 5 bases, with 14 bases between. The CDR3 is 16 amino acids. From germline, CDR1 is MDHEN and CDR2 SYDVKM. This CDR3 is CASSLLAGRSTGELFF. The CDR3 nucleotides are TGTGCCAGCAGTTTATTGGCGGGCAGATCTACCGGGGAGCTGTTTTTT.

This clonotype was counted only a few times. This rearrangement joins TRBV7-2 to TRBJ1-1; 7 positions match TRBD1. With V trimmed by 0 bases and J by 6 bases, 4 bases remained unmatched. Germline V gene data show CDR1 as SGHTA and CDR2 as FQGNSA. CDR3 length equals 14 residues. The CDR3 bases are TGTGCCAGCAGCTTAGCAGGGGGCACCGCTGAAGCTTTCTTT. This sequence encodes CASSLAGGTAEAFF.

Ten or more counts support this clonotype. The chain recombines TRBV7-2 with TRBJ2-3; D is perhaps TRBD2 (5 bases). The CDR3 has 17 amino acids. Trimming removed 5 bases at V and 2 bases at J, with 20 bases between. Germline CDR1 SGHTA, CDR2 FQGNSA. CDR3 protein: CASSPRALNFLTDTQYF. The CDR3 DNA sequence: TGTGCCAGCAGCCCGCGGGCGCTAAATTTCCTCACAGATACGCAGTATTTT.

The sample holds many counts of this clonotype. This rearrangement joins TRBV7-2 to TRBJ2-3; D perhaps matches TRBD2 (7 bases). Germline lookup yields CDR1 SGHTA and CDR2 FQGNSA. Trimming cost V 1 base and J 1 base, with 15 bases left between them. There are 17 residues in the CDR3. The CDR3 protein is CASSLGRGGGGTDTQYF. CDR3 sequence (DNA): TGTGCCAGCAGCTTAGGTCGCGGGGGCGGAGGCACAGATACGCAGTATTTT. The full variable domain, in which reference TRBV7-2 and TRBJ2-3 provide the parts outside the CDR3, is GAGVSQSPSNKVTEKGKDVELRCDPISGHTALYWYRQSLGQGLEFLIYFQGNSAPDKSGLPSDRFSAERTGGSVSTLTIQRTQQEDSAVYLCASSLGRGGGGTDTQYFGPGTRLTVL.

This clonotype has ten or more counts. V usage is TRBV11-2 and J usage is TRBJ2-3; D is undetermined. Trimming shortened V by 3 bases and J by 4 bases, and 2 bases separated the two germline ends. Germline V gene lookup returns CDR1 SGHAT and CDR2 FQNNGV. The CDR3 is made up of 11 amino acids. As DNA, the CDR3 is TGTGCCAGCAGCTTTTCAGATACGCAGTATTTT. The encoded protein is CASSFSDTQYF.

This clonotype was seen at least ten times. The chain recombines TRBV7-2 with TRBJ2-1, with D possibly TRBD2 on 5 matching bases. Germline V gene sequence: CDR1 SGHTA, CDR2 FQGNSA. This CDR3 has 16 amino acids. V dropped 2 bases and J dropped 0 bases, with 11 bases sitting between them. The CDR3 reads CASSLSTGSSYNEQFF. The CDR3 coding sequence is TGTGCCAGCAGCTTAAGCACGGGGAGCTCCTACAATGAGCAGTTCTTC.

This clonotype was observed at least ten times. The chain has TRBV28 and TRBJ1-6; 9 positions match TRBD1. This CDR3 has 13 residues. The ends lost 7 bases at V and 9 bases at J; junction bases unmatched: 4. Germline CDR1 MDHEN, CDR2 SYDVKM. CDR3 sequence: CASTGTGFSPLHF. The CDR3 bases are TGTGCCAGCACCGGGACAGGGTTTTCACCCCTCCACTTT.